This TCR beta chain was identified in a study of graft-versus-host responses after intestinal transplantation. Study-wide results and caveats: Patients who carried graft-donor T cell macrochimerism also had high graft-versus-host to host-versus-graft clonal ratios in their allografts.

V was pared by 4 bases and J by 5 bases, with 11 bases between. CDR3 length: 13 residues. Germline loops: CDR1 MNHNY, CDR2 SVGAGI (reference sequence). In its sample, this clone was seen once. As yet, its antigen is unknown. The protocol was immunoSEQ multiplex PCR, while the TCRdb copy is restricted to in-frame clones and leaves out a portion. The table records approximately 89,000 clones, around 90% of them present only once. The source of this sequence is a human donor who received an intestinal transplant. Here the sequenced sample was unstimulated CD4+ T cells sorted from spleen or lymph node cells, taken before intestinal transplant. The chain uses TRBV6-6 and TRBJ1-2; TRBD1 is a possible D gene (5 bases). The CDR3 spells CASSSTGDYGYTF. The CDR3 bases are TGTGCCAGCAGTTCAACAGGAGATTATGGCTACACCTTC.